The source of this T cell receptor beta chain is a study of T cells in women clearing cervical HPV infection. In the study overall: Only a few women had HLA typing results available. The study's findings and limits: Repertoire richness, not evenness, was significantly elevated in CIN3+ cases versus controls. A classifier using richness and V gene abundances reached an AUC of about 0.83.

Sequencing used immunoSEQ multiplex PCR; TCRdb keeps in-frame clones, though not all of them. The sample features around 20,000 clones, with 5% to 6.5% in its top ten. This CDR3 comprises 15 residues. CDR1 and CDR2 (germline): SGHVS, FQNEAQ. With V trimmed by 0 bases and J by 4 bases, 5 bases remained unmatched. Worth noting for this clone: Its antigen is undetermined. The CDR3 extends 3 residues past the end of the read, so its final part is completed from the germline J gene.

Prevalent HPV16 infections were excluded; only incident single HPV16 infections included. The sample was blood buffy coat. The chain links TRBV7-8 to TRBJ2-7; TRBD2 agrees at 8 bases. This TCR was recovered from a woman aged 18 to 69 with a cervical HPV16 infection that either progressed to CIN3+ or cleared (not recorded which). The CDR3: CASSLALTSGYEQYF. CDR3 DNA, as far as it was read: TGTGCCAGCAGCTTAGCCCTCACTAGCGGATACGAG.